These T cell receptor beta chains were read from a single sample in a study of early T cells in non-severe SARS-CoV-2 infection. TCRdb itself ran the 5' RACE reads through MiXCR, one entry per CDR3 protein. The data hold about 62,000 distinct CDR3 sequences, with roughly a tenth observed a single time. The sequencing sample was made of whole blood. The source of these receptors is an adult who was a healthcare worker with PCR-confirmed SARS-CoV-2 infection or an uninfected control (not recorded which). Each CDR3 is given with its conserved first and last residue. D genes are given only for firm matches. The listing skips clone size in some rows; elsewhere it reads once, few, many or a size class.

abundance: NA; v_gene: TRBV19; d_gene: TRBD2; j_gene: TRBJ2-1; CDR3nt: TGTGCCAGCCGGGGAGGGCATAGCGGGGGGGCCGGTAATGAGCAGTTCTTC; CDR3aa: CASRGGHSGGAGNEQFF
abundance: many; v_gene: TRBV14; d_gene: TRBD2; j_gene: TRBJ2-1; CDR3nt: TGTGCCAGCAGCCAAGGAGGAACTAGCGGGGTTACTGAGCAGTTCTTC; CDR3aa: CASSQGGTSGVTEQFF
abundance: many; v_gene: TRBV7-3; d_gene: NA; j_gene: TRBJ1-2; CDR3nt: TGTGCCAGCACGTCAGGGGCGAATGGCTACACCTTC; CDR3aa: CASTSGANGYTF
abundance: NA; v_gene: TRBV20-1; d_gene: NA; j_gene: TRBJ2-1; CDR3nt: TGCAGTGCTAGGGCCGTTATAGAGGGCTGGGGGCATGAGCAGTTCTTC; CDR3aa: CSARAVIEGWGHEQFF
abundance: few; v_gene: TRBV3-1; d_gene: NA; j_gene: TRBJ1-3; CDR3nt: TGTGCCACCAGGGGCGCCCCCTCTGGAAACACCATATATTTT; CDR3aa: CATRGAPSGNTIYF
abundance: NA; v_gene: TRBV5-1; d_gene: NA; j_gene: TRBJ1-1; CDR3nt: TGCGCCAGCAGGTTAGGGGGAGCTGAAGCTTTCTTT; CDR3aa: CASRLGGAEAFF
abundance: many; v_gene: TRBV30; d_gene: NA; j_gene: TRBJ1-2; CDR3nt: TGTGCCTGGAGTGTATGGGGGCAGGGGCCTATCTATGGCTACACCTTC; CDR3aa: CAWSVWGQGPIYGYTF
abundance: many; v_gene: TRBV15; d_gene: TRBD2; j_gene: TRBJ2-1; CDR3nt: TGTGCCACCAGCAGAGTGGGACTAGCCCGCTCCTACAATGAGCAGTTCTTC; CDR3aa: CATSRVGLARSYNEQFF
abundance: few; v_gene: TRBV9; d_gene: NA; j_gene: TRBJ1-2; CDR3nt: TGTGCCAGCAGCGTAGAAGCAGGGTCTTATGGCTACACCTTC; CDR3aa: CASSVEAGSYGYTF
abundance: NA; v_gene: TRBV7-9; d_gene: NA; j_gene: TRBJ2-3; CDR3nt: TGTGCCAGCAGCTTAGAGTTGGCGTTCGCAGATTATACGCAGTATTTT; CDR3aa: CASSLELAFADYTQYF
abundance: NA; v_gene: TRBV21-1; d_gene: NA; j_gene: TRBJ2-5; CDR3nt: TGTGCCAGCAGCAAAGTGACTGGCTGTCCACAAGAGACCCAGTACTTC; CDR3aa: CASSKVTGCPQETQYF
abundance: NA; v_gene: TRBV20-1; d_gene: TRBD1; j_gene: TRBJ1-6; CDR3nt: TGCAGTGCTAGAACTCGAAGCGCAGGGGGCTTCAATTCACCCCTCCACTTT; CDR3aa: CSARTRSAGGFNSPLHF
abundance: many; v_gene: TRBV24-1; d_gene: TRBD1; j_gene: TRBJ2-6; CDR3nt: TGTGCCACCAGTGATTCCGAGACAGGGTTCTACTCTGGGGCCAACGTCCTGACTTTC; CDR3aa: CATSDSETGFYSGANVLTF
abundance: many; v_gene: TRBV5-1; d_gene: TRBD2; j_gene: TRBJ2-3; CDR3nt: TGCGCCAGCAAATCCTCGGGACTAGCATTGTCAGATACGCAGTATTTT; CDR3aa: CASKSSGLALSDTQYF
abundance: NA; v_gene: TRBV27; d_gene: NA; j_gene: TRBJ1-1; CDR3nt: TGTGCCAGCAATCCCCTAGGGTTCGATCCACCTGGGCGCGGAAAGAACACTGAAGCTTTCTTT; CDR3aa: CASNPLGFDPPGRGKNTEAFF
abundance: NA; v_gene: TRBV6-5; d_gene: NA; j_gene: TRBJ1-2; CDR3nt: TGTGCCGTGCAGCCTGTAGGAAAGAAGACAGCTTCGGGTTACGGCTACACCTTC; CDR3aa: CAVQPVGKKTASGYGYTF
abundance: many; v_gene: TRBV6-1; d_gene: NA; j_gene: TRBJ1-1; CDR3nt: TGTGCCAGCAGTGAAGCGGACCTCCTCGTTGGCAGATGGACTGAAGCTTTCTTT; CDR3aa: CASSEADLLVGRWTEAFF
abundance: few; v_gene: TRBV4-1; d_gene: NA; j_gene: TRBJ2-5; CDR3nt: TGCGCCAGCAGCCAAGATCCGGACAGTCGAGAGACCCAGTACTTC; CDR3aa: CASSQDPDSRETQYF